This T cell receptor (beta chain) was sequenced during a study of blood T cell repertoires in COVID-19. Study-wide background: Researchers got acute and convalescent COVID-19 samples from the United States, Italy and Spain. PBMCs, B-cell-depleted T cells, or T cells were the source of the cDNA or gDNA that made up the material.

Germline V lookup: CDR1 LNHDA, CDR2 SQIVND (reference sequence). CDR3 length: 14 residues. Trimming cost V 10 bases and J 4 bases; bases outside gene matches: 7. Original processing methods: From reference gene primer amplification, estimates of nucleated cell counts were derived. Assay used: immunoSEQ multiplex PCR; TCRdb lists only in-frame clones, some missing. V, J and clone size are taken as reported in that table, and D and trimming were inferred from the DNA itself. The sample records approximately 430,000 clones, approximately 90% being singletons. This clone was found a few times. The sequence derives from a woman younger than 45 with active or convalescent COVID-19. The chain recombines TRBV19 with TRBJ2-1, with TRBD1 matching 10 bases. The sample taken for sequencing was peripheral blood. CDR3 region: CAIDRDRGYNEQFF. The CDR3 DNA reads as TGTGCCATCGACCGGGACAGGGGTTACAATGAGCAGTTCTTC.